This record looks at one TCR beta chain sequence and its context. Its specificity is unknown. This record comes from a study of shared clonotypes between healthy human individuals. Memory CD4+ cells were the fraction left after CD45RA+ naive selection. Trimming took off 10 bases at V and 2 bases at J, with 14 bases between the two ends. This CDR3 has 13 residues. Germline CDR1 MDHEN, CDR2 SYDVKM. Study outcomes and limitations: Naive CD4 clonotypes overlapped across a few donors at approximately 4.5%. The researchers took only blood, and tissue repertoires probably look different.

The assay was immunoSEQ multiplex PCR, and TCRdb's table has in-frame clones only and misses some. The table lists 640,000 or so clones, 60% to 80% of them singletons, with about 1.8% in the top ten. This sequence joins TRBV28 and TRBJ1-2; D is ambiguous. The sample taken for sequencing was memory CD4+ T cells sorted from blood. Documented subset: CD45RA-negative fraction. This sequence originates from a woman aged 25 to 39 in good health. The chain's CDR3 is CATSRQPNYGYTF. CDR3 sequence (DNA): TGTGCCACTTCGAGGCAGCCAAACTATGGCTACACCTTC.